The clone carrying this TCR beta chain was counted only a few times. Its antigen remains unknown. From germline, CDR1 is SGHTA and CDR2 FQGNSA. The CDR3 totals 19 residues. Losses at the gene ends were 3 bases for V and 3 bases for J; bases not matched to a gene: 19. TCRdb re-called the 5' RACE reads with MiXCR, one entry per CDR3 protein. The repertoire holds some 310,000 distinct CDR3 sequences, with 20% to 25% as singletons. The sample comes from a study of T-cell memory formation after mild COVID-19. Study information: Largely, the TCR clusters proved donor specific. Study-wide points: CD4+ clones that contracted lay mainly in CM and EM; CD8+ ones lay in EMRA. A subset of responding clones appeared in pre-infection memory, suggesting cross-reactive memory joined. While clones contracting from day 15 to 85 were balanced between CD4 and CD8, later expanders leaned CD4+.

The sequence was collected from a man younger than 35 who had mild COVID-19 (a few samples of this study predate the infection). Cell type and time point are not known. The chain employs TRBV7-2 and TRBJ2-5; TRBD2 agrees at 7 bases. The sequencing input was PBMCs or a T cell subset sorted from them (not recorded which). The CDR3 protein is CASSFILGRAGDSEETQYF. In DNA form, the CDR3 reads TGTGCCAGCAGCTTTATTCTGGGTCGCGCGGGGGATAGCGAAGAGACCCAGTACTTC.